The TCR beta chain described here comes from a study of T cells expressing NK-cell markers. Study-wide background: Sequenced donors, eight in total, included seven who were HCMV-seropositive and one who was seronegative. Study-wide points: No clear determination of HCMV specificity was made for expanded NKG2C+ T cell clones.

A word on this clonotype: The antigen is unknown.

No DNA is given; TCRdb re-called the 5' RACE reads and lists each CDR3 protein once. The sample totals hundreds of thousands of distinct CDR3 sequences. The sequence was obtained from a woman between 18 and 75 years old in good health. Sequencing was performed on blood T cells: a sorted CD56 or NKG2C T cell subset, CD4+ or CD8+ T cells, or bulk PBMC T cells (not recorded which).

CDR3 sequence: CSVEGMAGEMSTDTQYF. The V call is TRBV29-1, the J call TRBJ2-3; TCRdb picks TRBD1, but there is no DNA to check that call. This CDR3 is 17 amino acids long. Germline assignment: CDR1 SQVTM and CDR2 ANQGSEA.